The 20 T cell receptor beta chains reported below all come from one sample, sequenced in a study of shared clonotypes between healthy human individuals. The table came from immunoSEQ multiplex PCR; TCRdb's copy has only in-frame clones and leaves some out. The repertoire consists of hundreds of thousands of clones, with roughly 96% occurring once and the leading ten covering more than 0.085%. As defined, naive CD8 cells were CD45RO-negative and positively selected for CCR7, with terminally differentiated effector memory CD45RA+ cells excluded. The sequenced material came from naive CD8+ T cells sorted from blood. All receptors come from a woman between 25 and 40 years old in good health.

The rearrangement links TRBV5-6 to TRBJ1-1; D ambiguous. This CDR3 is 12 amino acids long. Germline assignment: CDR1 SGHDT and CDR2 YYEEEE. The V gene lost 1 base and the J gene lost 4 bases, with 5 bases spanning the gap. The CDR3 region is CASSLSSTEAFF. DNA for the CDR3: TGTGCCAGCAGCTTGTCCAGCACTGAAGCTTTCTTT.

This clone was found once. The rearrangement joins TRBV7-9 to TRBJ2-1; 8 bases map to TRBD2. Germline CDR1 reads SEHNR; CDR2 reads FQNEAQ (reference sequence). V dropped 5 bases and J dropped 2; count of bases not matched to a gene: 8. The CDR3 runs to 16 residues. CDR3 loop: CASSRIGLAAYNEQFF. The CDR3 DNA follows: TGTGCCAGCAGCCGCATCGGACTAGCTGCCTACAATGAGCAGTTCTTC. Using reference TRBV7-9 and TRBJ2-1 for the parts outside the CDR3, the full variable domain is DTGVSQNPRHKITKRGQNVTFRCDPISEHNRLYWYRQTLGQGPEFLTYFQNEAQLEKSRLLSDRFSAERPKGSFSTLEIQRTEQGDSAMYLCASSRIGLAAYNEQFFGPGTRLTVL.

The sample holds one count of this clone. The rearrangement joins TRBV7-9 to TRBJ1-5; D call uncertain. V was trimmed by 5 bases and J by 2 bases, leaving 13 bases between them. The CDR3 extends over 15 amino acids. Germline values: CDR1 SEHNR, CDR2 FQNEAQ (reference sequence). The CDR3 reads CASSAREEGNQPQHF. In DNA form, the CDR3 reads TGTGCCAGCAGCGCCCGGGAGGAAGGCAATCAGCCCCAGCATTTT.

This clone occurred once. The CDR3 sequence is CASSLTSGSSYEQYF. The CDR3 bases are TGTGCCAGCAGCTTGACTAGCGGGAGCTCCTACGAGCAGTACTTC. This rearrangement joins TRBV5-4 to TRBJ2-7; 11 bases align to TRBD2. The J segment lost 0 bases and the V segment lost 1 base, leaving 0 bases of the junction unmatched. The CDR3 spans 15 residues. Germline CDR1 reads SGHNT; CDR2 reads YYREEE (reference sequence).

The CDR3: CASKDHLSNTDTQYF. The DNA of the CDR3 is TGTGCCAGCAAGGACCACCTTTCGAACACAGATACGCAGTATTTT. This chain connects TRBV6-1 to TRBJ2-3; D remains ambiguous. CDR1 and CDR2 (germline): MNHNS, SASEGT. V lost 7 bases and J lost 2, with 16 bases in between. This CDR3 is 15 amino acids long.

V usage is TRBV19 and J usage is TRBJ1-1; weak D call: TRBD1 (5 bases). Trimming took 4 bases from V and 2 from J, leaving 14 bases between them. The germline CDR1 and CDR2 sequences are LNHDA and SQIVND (reference sequence). The CDR3 spans 15 residues. The CDR3 DNA reads TGTGCCAGTAGTAACTTCAGGGATTATAACACTGAAGCTTTCTTT. Translating gives CASSNFRDYNTEAFF.

V gene TRBV27 combines with J gene TRBJ1-4, with D perhaps TRBD1 (5 bases). The germline V and J ends were trimmed by 3 bases and 1 base, with 9 bases remaining between them. The CDR3 is made up of 15 amino acids. Germline loops: CDR1 MNHEY, CDR2 SMNVEV (reference sequence). The CDR3 here is CASSFAGLTNEKLFF. Here the CDR3 DNA reads TGTGCCAGCAGTTTCGCGGGGCTAACTAATGAAAAACTGTTTTTT.

CDR3 nucleotide sequence: TGTGCCAGCAGCATACAGGGGGGATCCTACAATGAGCAGTTCTTC. Its protein product is CASSIQGGSYNEQFF. This chain connects TRBV7-9 to TRBJ2-1, with TRBD1 matching 8 bases. This CDR3 contains 15 residues. Germline CDR1 and CDR2: SEHNR and FQNEAQ (reference sequence). The J segment lost 1 base and the V segment lost 5 bases, leaving 4 bases of the junction unmatched.

This chain connects TRBV5-5 to TRBJ2-2; 8 bases are shared with TRBD1. The V gene's germline CDR1 is SGHKS and CDR2 YYEKEE (reference sequence). J lost 4 bases, V lost 1 base, and 6 bases had no gene match. This CDR3 has 16 amino acids. For the CDR3, the DNA is TGTGCCAGCAGCTTGTCTGGACAGGGTCTCACCGGGGAGCTGTTTTTT. It is translated as CASSLSGQGLTGELFF.

This chain joins TRBV28 and TRBJ2-1; 8 positions agree with TRBD2. CDR1 is MDHEN and CDR2 is SYDVKM in the germline V gene. CDR3 length equals 14 residues. J gave up 4 bases and V 5 bases, and 4 bases lay outside the gene matches. The CDR3 region is CASSPLAGYNEQFF. CDR3 sequence (DNA): TGTGCCAGCAGTCCGCTAGCGGGTTACAATGAGCAGTTCTTC. The full variable domain, in which reference TRBV28 and TRBJ2-1 provide the parts outside the CDR3, is DVKVTQSSRYLVKRTGEKVFLECVQDMDHENMFWYRQDPGLGLRLIYFSYDVKMKEKGDIPEGYSVSREKKERFSLILESASTNQTSMYLCASSPLAGYNEQFFGPGTRLTVL.

The chain links TRBV2 to TRBJ2-3; 8 bases are shared with TRBD2. The trim removed 11 bases at V and 3 bases at J, leaving 13 bases unmatched. The germline CDR1 and CDR2 sequences are SNHLY and FYNNEI. The length of the CDR3 is 15 residues. In nucleotides, the CDR3 is TGTGCCGGGAATCAGCGGGAGAGCTTTACAGATACGCAGTATTTT. This codes for CAGNQRESFTDTQYF. The full variable domain, rest sourced from reference TRBV2 and TRBJ2-3, is EPEVTQTPSHQVTQMGQEVILRCVPISNHLYFYWYRQILGQKVEFLVSFYNNEISEKSEIFDDQFSVERPDGSNFTLKIRSTKLEDSAMYFCAGNQRESFTDTQYFGPGTRLTVL.

V gene TRBV6-6 combines with J gene TRBJ1-1; possibly TRBD1 for D (6 bases). The V gene's germline CDR1 is MNHNY and CDR2 SVGAGI (reference sequence). V lost 4 bases to trimming and J lost 7 bases, with 19 bases between them. The CDR3 is 15 amino acids. The CDR3 reads CASSSQPHREGEAFF. The DNA of the CDR3 is TGTGCCAGCAGTTCTCAACCCCACAGGGAGGGTGAAGCTTTCTTT.

The V gene is TRBV15, the J gene TRBJ2-7; 10 bases are a match to TRBD2. The germline V gene encodes CDR1 LNHNV and CDR2 YYDKDF (reference sequence). V lost 0 bases to trimming and J lost 4 bases; unmatched junction nucleotides: 3. The CDR3 spans 15 residues. CDR3 DNA sequence: TGTGCCACCAGCAGAGATCAACTAGCGGGGTACGAGCAGTACTTC. Translating it yields CATSRDQLAGYEQYF. Combining the CDR3 with reference TRBV15 and TRBJ2-7 gives the whole variable domain DAMVIQNPRYQVTQFGKPVTLSCSQTLNHNVMYWYQQKSSQAPKLLFHYYDKDFNNEADTPDNFQSRRPNTSFCFLDIRSPGLGDTAMYLCATSRDQLAGYEQYFGPGTRLTVT.

The rearrangement uses TRBV27 and TRBJ2-3, with 12 bases that match TRBD2. Germline V CDR1 and CDR2: MNHEY, SMNVEV (reference sequence). The junction had 7 bases not matched to a gene; V was cut back by 3 bases and J by 0 bases. This CDR3 is built from 18 residues. As DNA, the CDR3 is TGTGCCAGCAGTTTCTTTCCTAGCGGGAGGGAAAGCACAGATACGCAGTATTTT. This encodes CASSFFPSGRESTDTQYF.

The V and J genes are TRBV2 and TRBJ2-1; a possible D gene is TRBD1 (6 bases). The CDR3 contains 13 residues. Germline lookup yields CDR1 SNHLY and CDR2 FYNNEI. V dropped 7 bases and J dropped 2 bases, with 9 bases sitting between them. CDR3 sequence: CASTDSPYNEQFF. CDR3 bases: TGTGCCAGCACGGACAGTCCCTACAATGAGCAGTTCTTC.

The rearrangement joins TRBV27 to TRBJ2-7; no definite D call. CDR1 is MNHEY and CDR2 is SMNVEV in the germline V gene (reference sequence). The ends were cut back, 2 bases at V and 6 bases at J, with 14 bases in the middle. The length of the CDR3 is 14 residues. The CDR3 is CASSLIPLSSEQYF. Written as DNA, the CDR3 is TGTGCCAGCAGTTTAATTCCGCTTAGTTCCGAGCAGTACTTC.

The chain uses TRBV7-9 and TRBJ2-3; D may be TRBD1 (7 bases). The CDR3 has 15 amino acids. Per germline, CDR1 SEHNR and CDR2 FQNEAQ (reference sequence). Trimming left V 3 bases short and J 5 bases short, with 15 bases between. This chain's CDR3 is CASSFRQGGRDTQYF. CDR3 DNA: TGTGCCAGCAGCTTTCGACAGGGAGGTCGAGATACGCAGTATTTT.

The chain combines TRBV5-1 with TRBJ2-1; 12 nucleotides line up with TRBD2. V lost 4 bases and J lost 7; bases outside the gene matches: 9. CDR1 is SGHRS and CDR2 is YFSETQ in the germline V gene. The CDR3 extends over 16 amino acids. The CDR3 DNA follows: TGCGCCAGCAGCCCCGGACTAGCGGGGCTCAGGAATGAGCAGTTCTTC. Translated: CASSPGLAGLRNEQFF.

The gene calls are TRBV11-2 and TRBJ2-7; 8 bases map to TRBD2. The germline gives CDR1 SGHAT, CDR2 FQNNGV. The trim removed 4 bases at V and 3 bases at J, leaving 5 bases unmatched. This CDR3 is 14 amino acids long. The CDR3: CASSSFAGGYEQYF. As DNA, the CDR3 is TGTGCCAGCAGCTCGTTTGCGGGAGGCTACGAGCAGTACTTC.

V usage is TRBV28 and J usage is TRBJ2-1; TRBD1 is a possible D gene (6 bases). Trimming stripped 5 bases from V and 11 bases from J, with 13 bases between. CDR3 length: 12 residues. Germline lookup yields CDR1 MDHEN and CDR2 SYDVKM. The CDR3 DNA reads TGTGCCAGCAGTGAACTCGGGACAAAGCAGTTCTTC. It specifies CASSELGTKQFF.